This T cell receptor beta chain was sequenced during a study of beta chain features in type 1 diabetes. In total, each donor contributed a single heparinised blood draw that averaged around 100 mL. Germline CDR1 LNHDA, CDR2 SQIVND (reference sequence). V shed 5 bases and J shed 7 bases, with 14 bases lying between them. CDR3 size: 13 residues. The study's findings and limits: Moderate yet significant TCRB CDR3 shortening was seen in Type 1 diabetes patients in all four CD4+ subsets.

Every bit of the isolated RNA underwent reverse transcription, so sequencing read expressed TCRB transcripts. An average around 3.5 million reads came from naive, central memory and regulatory T cell samples. The data were produced by immunoSEQ multiplex PCR, yet TCRdb's version contains in-frame clones alone and is incomplete. The sample lists 630,000 or so clones, around 15% occurring once. Worth noting for this clone: Its antigen is still unknown.

This sequence joins TRBV19 and TRBJ1-2; D not resolved. The sequence was collected from a man between 18 and 29 years old with type 1 diabetes. The sample consisted of naive CD4+ T cells from blood. This CDR3 is CASSGIVRGGYTF. CDR3 DNA sequence: TGTGCCAGTAGTGGTATAGTTCGCGGTGGCTACACCTTC.